Each of the 17 T cell receptor beta chains below was sequenced from the same sample in a study of T-cell reconstitution after alpha-beta-depleted transplantation in children. It was with unique molecular identifiers that the TCRbeta library was prepared. A single record per CDR3 protein comes from TCRdb applying MiXCR to the PCR reads. The sample includes more than 200,000 distinct CDR3 sequences, over 20% seen only once; the top ten take about 2.5%. The source was PBMCs, collected before TCRalphabeta/CD19-depleted stem cell transplant. The receptors shown here come from a girl aged 2 to 10 with Fanconi anemia, due to receive a stem cell transplant.

The J gene is TRBJ2-1, the V gene TRBV5-1; the match to TRBD2 covers 8 bases. The V gene end was trimmed by 1 base and the J gene end by 6 bases; junction bases not matched to a gene: 18. The V gene's germline CDR1 is SGHRS and CDR2 YFSETQ. The CDR3 has 19 amino acids. In nucleotides, the CDR3 is TGCGCCAGCAGCTTGTTCCCGGGGGCTGAAGCGGGAGTCGGCAATGAGCAGTTCTTC. Translation gives CASSLFPGAEAGVGNEQFF.

V gene TRBV20-1 combines with J gene TRBJ2-7; 8 positions agree with TRBD1. CDR3 length equals 14 residues. V lost 5 bases and J lost 2; bases outside the gene matches: 8. Germline V gene lookup returns CDR1 DFQATT and CDR2 SNEGSKA (reference sequence). Here the CDR3 reads CSAPRQGRPYEQYF. CDR3 DNA: TGCAGTGCTCCTCGACAGGGGCGGCCCTACGAGCAGTACTTC.

The chain joins TRBV28 to TRBJ2-1; 11 nucleotides line up with TRBD2. The CDR3 sequence is 16 residues long. Germline V gene sequence: CDR1 MDHEN, CDR2 SYDVKM. The trim removed 3 bases at V and 7 bases at J, leaving 8 bases unmatched. The CDR3 region has the DNA TGTGCCAGCAGTTTTAGCGGGAGGGGGGGGGCTAATGAGCAGTTCTTC. It encodes CASSFSGRGGANEQFF.

The V gene is TRBV18, the J gene TRBJ2-1; 8 nucleotides agree with TRBD1. CDR1 KGHSH and CDR2 LQKENI come from the germline V gene. V was clipped by 2 bases and J by 8 bases; unmatched bases: 8. This CDR3 is built from 15 residues. The CDR3 protein is CASSPVTGGGDEQFF. The DNA of the CDR3 is TGTGCCAGCTCACCAGTTACAGGGGGAGGCGATGAGCAGTTCTTC.

This clonotype came up many times. The chain carries TRBV12-3 or TRBV12-4 and TRBJ1-2, with 9 bases identical to TRBD1. The CDR3 is made up of 15 amino acids. With 2 bases clipped from V and 6 bases from J, the junction kept 7 bases outside the gene matches. The CDR3 sequence: CASSLFRTGVDGYTF. In DNA form, the CDR3 reads TGTGCCAGCAGTTTATTCCGGACAGGGGTTGATGGCTACACCTTC.

This clonotype has more than one count but fewer than ten. V is TRBV12-3 or TRBV12-4 and J is TRBJ1-1, with 7 bases matching TRBD1. This CDR3 contains 15 residues. V lost 2 bases and J lost 1; bases outside the gene matches: 4. CDR3 residues: CASSLPSGGNTEAFF. As DNA, the CDR3 is TGTGCCAGCAGTTTACCCTCAGGGGGGAACACTGAAGCTTTCTTT.

The chain carries TRBV20-1 and TRBJ2-3, with D perhaps matching TRBD1 (6 bases). The CDR3 consists of 15 residues. The V gene's germline CDR1 is DFQATT and CDR2 SNEGSKA (reference sequence). V was pared by 5 bases and J by 0 bases, with 15 bases between. The CDR3 region is CSADDRRFSTDTQYF. In DNA, the CDR3 is TGCAGTGCTGATGACAGGCGTTTTAGCACAGATACGCAGTATTTT.

This clonotype was found many times. V is TRBV20-1 and J is TRBJ2-1; 9 nucleotides agree with TRBD2. The CDR3 runs to 14 residues. Germline CDR1 is DFQATT and CDR2 is SNEGSKA (reference sequence). V was clipped by 7 bases and J by 4 bases; unmatched bases: 8. CDR3 DNA sequence: TGCAGTGAAAGAGGGAGCGGGGGGTACAATGAGCAGTTCTTC. Protein product: CSERGSGGYNEQFF.

This clonotype was observed a few times. The CDR3 coding sequence is TGTGCCATCCTTCCGTCGAGCGGGAGTAACGAGCAGTACTTC. Its translation is CAILPSSGSNEQYF. This chain uses TRBV10-3 with TRBJ2-7; TRBD2 agrees at 8 bases. CDR1 ENHRY and CDR2 SYGVKD come from the germline V gene. The CDR3 runs 14 residues. Trimming removed 8 bases from V and 5 bases from J; junction bases left unmatched: 11.

This clonotype was recorded many times. This CDR3 reads CASSQDRGLETQYF. CDR3 DNA sequence: TGCGCCAGCAGCCAAGATCGGGGGTTGGAGACCCAGTACTTC. The V call is TRBV4-1, the J call TRBJ2-5, with D tentatively TRBD2 (6 bases). Germline V gene sequence: CDR1 MGHRA, CDR2 YSYEKL. The CDR3 has 14 amino acids. Trimming shortened V by 0 bases and J by 5 bases, and 10 bases separated the two germline ends.

Details on this clonotype: The CDR3 does not end in the conserved phenylalanine or tryptophan, so this is likely a read error. The J gene is TRBJ1-2, the V gene TRBV4-2; unclear D gene. The germline V gene has CDR1 LGHNA and CDR2 YNFKEQ. This CDR3 contains 12 residues. V was clipped by 0 bases and J by 5 bases, with 4 bases between them. The CDR3 DNA follows: TGTGCCAGCAGCCAAGATCTATATGGCTACACCTGC. Residues: CASSQDLYGYTC.

The CDR3 DNA follows: TGTGCCAGCAGCTCTTGGAGGGATACGCAGTATTTT. Residues: CASSSWRDTQYF. The chain joins TRBV7-2 to TRBJ2-3; D is perhaps TRBD2 (5 bases). Germline lookup yields CDR1 SGHTA and CDR2 FQGNSA. V lost 4 bases to trimming and J lost 6 bases, with 8 bases between them. The CDR3 consists of 12 residues.

The CDR3 is CASSLQGTRDEQYF. CDR3 sequence (DNA): TGTGCCAGCAGTTTACAGGGTACAAGGGACGAGCAGTACTTC. This chain links TRBV12-3 or TRBV12-4 with TRBJ2-7, with D maybe TRBD1 (5 bases). Trimming removed 2 bases from V and 5 bases from J, with 13 bases in between. The CDR3 runs 14 residues.

Ten or more counts support this clonotype. This chain uses TRBV5-1 with TRBJ2-7; D is perhaps TRBD2 (5 bases). The V end lost 1 base, the J end lost 6 bases, and 17 bases lay between the germline ends. Germline V lookup: CDR1 SGHRS, CDR2 YFSETQ. This CDR3 spans 15 amino acids. The CDR3 loop reads CASSLSGLGVSEQYF. Written as DNA, the CDR3 is TGCGCCAGCAGCTTGTCCGGACTGGGCGTTTCCGAGCAGTACTTC.

The gene calls are TRBV10-3 and TRBJ2-3; either TRBD1 or TRBD2 may supply D (5 bases each). This CDR3 region has 16 residues. Germline V gives CDR1 ENHRY, CDR2 SYGVKD. Trimming removed 4 bases from V and 0 bases from J, with 14 bases in between. The DNA of the CDR3 is TGTGCCATCAGTGCCAGGGTAGCGACTAGCACAGATACGCAGTATTTT. It is translated as CAISARVATSTDTQYF.

V is TRBV23-1 and J is TRBJ2-1; D gene ambiguous. TRBV23-1 belongs to the ORF category, with a function that is uncertain. This CDR3 has 12 amino acids. V was cut by 6 bases and J by 7 bases, with 10 bases left in between. For the CDR3, the DNA is TGCGCCAGCAGCCCCGCTAAGAATGAGCAGTTCTTC. As protein: CASSPAKNEQFF.

There are many counts of this clonotype. The V gene is TRBV6-5, the J gene TRBJ2-7, with 9 nucleotides matching TRBD1. V trimming: 5 bases; J trimming: 4 bases; junction bases outside the gene matches: 6. The CDR3 extends over 14 amino acids. Germline V gene sequence: CDR1 MNHEY, CDR2 SVGAGI. In DNA form, the CDR3 reads TGTGCCAGCAGTCCGGGACAGGGAGGATACGAGCAGTACTTC. This encodes CASSPGQGGYEQYF.